A selection of T cell receptor beta chains follows, all from one sample in a study of Ad26.COV2.S vaccination and SARS-CoV-2 variants. Sequencing used immunoSEQ multiplex PCR; TCRdb keeps in-frame clones, though not all of them. The data contain some 640,000 clones, roughly nine tenths of them seen just once; the ten biggest clones take up over 1.3%. The sample was peripheral blood, taken in a trial of Ad26.COV2.S vaccine versus placebo. Source of these receptors: a person between 18 and 65 years old who received the Ad26.COV2.S COVID-19 vaccine or a placebo. The CDR3 runs from the conserved cysteine through the conserved F or W. A D gene is named only where the DNA matches it firmly. Size is stated for part of the rows, as once, few or many counts, or as a class when the clone is expanded.

TGTGCCATCAGTGATGACGGATACACAGATACGCAGTATTTT CAISDDGYTDTQYF TRBV10-3 few NA TRBJ2-3
TGTGCCAGCAGTCCACCTATCACAGGGGCGCGGTTCTTC CASSPPITGARFF TRBV27 NA TRBD1 TRBJ2-1
TGTGCCAGCTCACCGCCGGGACTAGCGGGAGTTGGTGAGCAGTTCTTC CASSPPGLAGVGEQFF TRBV18 NA TRBD2 TRBJ2-1
TGTGCCAGTGCAGTGATCGGGTCTGGTCAGCCCCAGCATTTT CASAVIGSGQPQHF TRBV19 NA NA TRBJ1-5
TGTGCCAGCAGTGAATTAGGGGGCGGAACGAACACCGGGGAGCTGTTTTTT CASSELGGGTNTGELFF TRBV25-1 NA TRBD1 TRBJ2-2
TGCGCCAGCAGCTTGGCCCTAGCGGGGGACAATGAGCAGTTCTTC CASSLALAGDNEQFF TRBV5-1 NA TRBD2 TRBJ2-1
TGTGCCAGCAGCCAGGGGGATGGCACTGAAGCTTTCTTT CASSQGDGTEAFF TRBV3-1/TRBV3-2 NA NA TRBJ1-1
TGTGCCAGTAGTAAAGGGGAGTTGGCCGGGGAGCTGTTTTTT CASSKGELAGELFF TRBV19 NA NA TRBJ2-2
TGTGCCAGCAGCCCGGGACTCCCTCTTTCGGCTTTCTTT CASSPGLPLSAFF TRBV3-1/TRBV3-2 NA NA TRBJ1-1
TGTGCCAGCAGTCCAAGGACTAGCGGCCGCTCCTACGAGCAGTACTTC CASSPRTSGRSYEQYF TRBV6-2/TRBV6-3 NA TRBD2 TRBJ2-7
TGTGCCAGCTCCCCCCAGGGGAATAGCAATCAGCCCCAGCATTTT CASSPQGNSNQPQHF TRBV19 NA NA TRBJ1-5
TGTGCCAGCAGTGGGAGGGGACAGTACACTGAAGCTTTCTTT CASSGRGQYTEAFF TRBV27 NA TRBD1 TRBJ1-1
TGTGCCAGCAGCACCGCCTCAGGGATACGGGGGAACTATGGCTACACCTTC CASSTASGIRGNYGYTF TRBV27 once NA TRBJ1-2
TGTGCCAGCAGTTACCGGGGGGCGAGAGCTTTCTTT CASSYRGARAFF TRBV6-5 NA NA TRBJ1-1
TGTGCCAGCAGTTCCGGGACTAGTGCAGATACGCAGTATTTT CASSSGTSADTQYF TRBV2 NA TRBD2 TRBJ2-3
TGTGCCATCAGTGAGGGGGCCAGTGAAGCTTTCTTT CAISEGASEAFF TRBV10-3 NA NA TRBJ1-1
TGTGCCAGCAGCGATAATACAGGGGCTAATTCACCCCTCCACTTT CASSDNTGANSPLHF TRBV14 few TRBD1 TRBJ1-6
TGCAGCGTGAAACAGGGGGCTGGGGAGACCCAGTACTTC CSVKQGAGETQYF TRBV29-1 NA TRBD1 TRBJ2-5
TGTGCCAGCAGCCAAGCCCCGGGGTTAAATCAGCCCCAGCATTTT CASSQAPGLNQPQHF TRBV4-2 NA NA TRBJ1-5
TGTGCCAGCAGTTCACGGGACAGTTACTTCTCCTACGAGCAGTACTTC CASSSRDSYFSYEQYF TRBV6-5 NA TRBD1 TRBJ2-7
TGTGCCAGCAGCCCTCCAGGGGACACCGGGGAGCTGTTTTTT CASSPPGDTGELFF TRBV7-2 once NA TRBJ2-2
TGTGCCAGCAGCTCCCCCCTAGGACTAGTTGAAGAGACCCAGTACTTC CASSSPLGLVEETQYF TRBV7-9 NA TRBD2 TRBJ2-5
TGTGCCAGCAGCTTAGCAGGGACAGGGAAGACCCAGTACTTC CASSLAGTGKTQYF TRBV7-2 NA TRBD1 TRBJ2-5
TGTGCCAGCAGTAACCAGGGAATCGAGCAGTACTTC CASSNQGIEQYF TRBV11-2 NA NA TRBJ2-7
TGTGCCTGGAGGGGAGGGGCTGGCTACACCTTC CAWRGGAGYTF TRBV30 NA NA TRBJ1-2